One and the same sample provided the 12 T cell receptor beta chains below, sequenced in a study of T cells after yellow fever vaccination. From the 5' RACE reads, TCRdb called clonotypes with MiXCR, one entry per CDR3 protein. The sample lists around 500,000 distinct CDR3 sequences; 20% to 25% were seen once. Sequencing used PBMCs, obtained roughly 20 days after the first yellow fever vaccination. These receptors all come from a man between 18 and 35 years old who received the YFV17D yellow fever vaccine.

The chain recombines TRBV20-1 with TRBJ2-3, with a possible D match to TRBD1 (5 bases). The V end was cut by 3 bases, the J end by 5 bases, with 12 bases between. This CDR3 region has 13 residues. Germline CDR1 and CDR2: DFQATT and SNEGSKA (reference sequence). Written as DNA, the CDR3 is TGCAGTGCTAGTATGCAGGGAAGAGATACGCAGTATTTT. Translating gives CSASMQGRDTQYF.

This clonotype was picked up a small number of times. This chain uses TRBV7-3 with TRBJ2-2; 7 positions agree with TRBD1. Germline values: CDR1 SGHTA, CDR2 FQGTGA. This CDR3 comprises 16 residues. The V segment lost 5 bases and the J segment 4 bases; nucleotides outside the gene matches: 10. The CDR3 protein is CASSPTLRQGTGELFF. The CDR3 nucleotides read TGTGCCAGCAGCCCCACACTCAGACAGGGCACCGGGGAGCTGTTTTTT.

The chain combines TRBV12-3 or TRBV12-4 with TRBJ2-7; 8 nucleotides match TRBD1. Trimming cost V 7 bases and J 0 bases; bases outside gene matches: 11. The CDR3 is made up of 16 amino acids. Here the CDR3 reads CASTPRWDRISYEQYF. In nucleotides, the CDR3 is TGTGCCAGCACCCCGAGGTGGGACAGGATCTCCTACGAGCAGTACTTC.

The V call is TRBV2, the J call TRBJ2-2; TRBD1 is a possible D gene (5 bases). V shed 3 bases and J shed 4 bases, with 12 bases lying between them. Per the germline V gene, CDR1 is SNHLY and CDR2 is FYNNEI. The CDR3 covers 15 residues. The CDR3 sequence: CASSEWGPTTGELFF. CDR3 bases: TGTGCCAGCAGTGAGTGGGGCCCCACCACCGGGGAGCTGTTTTTT.

This clonotype has just a few counts. The V call is TRBV6-5, the J call TRBJ1-2; possible D gene TRBD1, 6 bases. The CDR3 totals 16 residues. Germline V gene data show CDR1 as MNHEY and CDR2 as SVGAGI. Trimming took 2 bases from V and 4 from J, leaving 17 bases between them. Here the CDR3 DNA reads TGTGCCAGCAGTTACCCCGTGGGGCAGGACAGCTATGGCTACACCTTC. Translated, it gives CASSYPVGQDSYGYTF.

The V gene is TRBV5-1, the J gene TRBJ1-1; TRBD1 might be the D (5 bases). V lost 5 bases to trimming and J lost 0 bases, with 11 bases between them. CDR3 size: 14 residues. Germline V gene data show CDR1 as SGHRS and CDR2 as YFSETQ. CDR3 in DNA: TGCGCCAGCAGAATCGAGGGGTTGAACACTGAAGCTTTCTTT. This gives the protein CASRIEGLNTEAFF.

The V gene is TRBV20-1, the J gene TRBJ2-5; D is uncertain. Germline V gene data show CDR1 as DFQATT and CDR2 as SNEGSKA (reference sequence). The ends were cut back, 2 bases at V and 2 bases at J, with 12 bases in the middle. The CDR3 is 14 amino acids. CDR3 nucleotides: TGCAGTGCTAGACTTTTACGGCTACAAGAGACCCAGTACTTC. Its translation is CSARLLRLQETQYF.

This clonotype was observed a few times. The chain is built from TRBV6-6 and TRBJ2-7; tentative D call: TRBD2 (5 bases). Germline V gives CDR1 MNHNY, CDR2 SVGAGI (reference sequence). V lost 2 bases and J lost 3, with 5 bases in between. CDR3 length: 12 amino acids. CDR3 protein: CASSYRGYEQYV. The DNA for the CDR3 is TGTGCCAGCAGTTACCGGGGCTACGAGCAGTACGTC.

This clonotype was seen a handful of times. V is TRBV5-6 and J is TRBJ1-2; D unresolved. CDR1 is SGHDT, CDR2 YYEEEE, per germline. V lost 4 bases to trimming and J lost 7 bases, with 8 bases between them. The CDR3 covers 11 residues. Written as DNA, the CDR3 is TGTGCCAGCAGCGCCCATTCTGGCTACACCTTC. Its translation: CASSAHSGYTF. The variable domain in full, with the rest retrieved from reference TRBV5-6 and TRBJ1-2, is DAGVTQSPTHLIKTRGQQVTLRCSPKSGHDTVSWYQQALGQGPQFIFQYYEEEERQRGNFPDRFSGHQFPNYSSELNVNALLLGDSALYLCASSAHSGYTFGSGTRLTVV.

This clonotype has a count of ten or more. The chain uses TRBV12-3 or TRBV12-4 and TRBJ2-6; TRBD2 matches 7 bases. CDR3 length equals 15 residues. Trimming cost V 3 bases and J 1 base; bases outside gene matches: 0. The CDR3 nucleotides read TGTGCCAGCAGTTTCGGGGGGTCTGGGGCCAACGTCCTGACTTTC. Translated, it gives CASSFGGSGANVLTF.

CDR3 bases: TGTGCCAGCAGACCAGGAACTGGAGCTAATGAAAAACTGTTTTTT. Translating gives CASRPGTGANEKLFF. The genes are TRBV27 and TRBJ1-4; no clear D. CDR1 is MNHEY, CDR2 SMNVEV, per germline (reference sequence). V lost 6 bases to trimming and J lost 3 bases, with 14 bases between them. CDR3 size: 15 residues. Filled out from reference TRBV27 and TRBJ1-4, the complete variable domain reads EAQVTQNPRYLITVTGKKLTVTCSQNMNHEYMSWYRQDPGLGLRQIYYSMNVEVTDKGDVPEGYKVSRKEKRNFPLILESPSPNQTSLYFCASRPGTGANEKLFFGSGTQLSVL.

This sequence joins TRBV7-9 and TRBJ1-4; possibly TRBD1 for D (5 bases). Germline CDR1 reads SEHNR; CDR2 reads FQNEAQ (reference sequence). Trimming took off 5 bases at V and 2 bases at J, with 18 bases between the two ends. This CDR3 contains 17 residues. DNA of the CDR3: TGTGCCAGCAGCGACCTAGCACGCGGGGCCACTAATGAAAAACTGTTTTTT. This translates into CASSDLARGATNEKLFF.